The source of this TCR beta chain is a study of CD8+ T cells in alopecia areata. cDNA reverse transcribed from extracted RNA served as the sequencing template. Sequenced by immunoSEQ multiplex PCR; TCRdb stores in-frame clones only, minus some. The repertoire includes 110,000 to 150,000 clones, 45% to 60% of them detected once, and about a sixth sits in the top ten. On this clone itself: The antigen is not known.

J gave up 4 bases and V 1 base, and 3 bases lay outside the gene matches. The germline V gene encodes CDR1 ENHRY and CDR2 SYGVKD. The CDR3 has 16 residues. General study results and limits: In scalp and blood, many expanded lesional clones persisted during tofacitinib.

The treatment is: oral pan-JAK inhibitor, 5-10 mg twice daily. Sorting of CD4+ and CD8+ T cells was performed on PBMCs. The source of this sequence is a human donor with alopecia areata. This rearrangement joins TRBV10-3 to TRBJ2-2; 10 nucleotides agree with TRBD1. The sample consisted of CD8+ T cells sorted from blood, taken at week 4, from a patient treated with tofacitinib. The CDR3 DNA sequence: TGTGCCATCAGTGAGTTCGGGGACAGGGGCACCGGGGAGCTGTTTTTT. This gives the protein CAISEFGDRGTGELFF.